This paragraph reports one T cell receptor (beta chain). Antigen: not known. This record comes from a study of T-cell reconstitution after alpha-beta-depleted transplantation in children. Preparation of the TCRbeta library used unique molecular identifiers. TCRdb recomputed calls from the PCR reads with MiXCR, one row per CDR3 protein. The table records nearly 350,000 distinct CDR3 sequences, under 20% of them present only once. Study findings and constraints: Several hundred expanded graft clones reportedly gave rise to the alpha-beta T cells present about two months after transplant. Surviving recipient T cells and thymic progenitors accounted for the high day-60 TCRbeta diversity observed in some patients. From newly produced T cells came most of the T-cell counts and diversity one year after transplant.

This receptor was taken from a male patient aged 2 to 9 who had a stem cell transplant for acute lymphoblastic leukemia, so the T cells may come from the graft donor. Sequenced here: PBMCs, mostly from graft donor cells, sampled 360 days after TCRalphabeta/CD19-depleted stem cell transplant.

The DNA of the CDR3 is TGTGCCAGCAGTTTATACGCAGGGGAGCAGTACTTC. Amino acids: CASSLYAGEQYF. This sequence joins TRBV28 and TRBJ2-7; perhaps TRBD1 as D (5 bases). The V gene lost 1 base and the J gene lost 7 bases, with 8 bases spanning the gap. This CDR3 is 12 amino acids long. CDR1 and CDR2 from the germline V gene are MDHEN and SYDVKM.